This T cell receptor (beta chain) was sequenced for a study of cytomegalovirus exposure and HLA in healthy donors. CDR1 is MRHNA, CDR2 SNTAGT, per germline. The CDR3 is 15 amino acids. V lost 4 bases, J lost 3 bases, and 16 bases lay in between. The PCR had 60 Vbeta and 13 Jbeta primers. Produced via immunoSEQ multiplex PCR; TCRdb's table is partial and in-frame only. In all, the sample yields about 87,000 clones. Source material: PBMCs. The clonotype was recovered from a man aged 45-60 years in good health and CMV-seropositive. The chain joins TRBV6-4 to TRBJ2-7; D may be TRBD2 (6 bases). Here the CDR3 DNA reads TGTGCCAGCAGTGCCAGGAGGGGTAAGGACTACGAGCAGTACGTC. Translation: CASSARRGKDYEQYV.